Sequencing of this T cell receptor (beta chain) was carried out in a study of blood T cell repertoires in COVID-19. This CDR3 has 15 amino acids. Generated by immunoSEQ multiplex PCR, the TCRdb table keeps only in-frame clones and is missing some. The sample holds some 74,000 clones, around 86% seen once. The sample was peripheral blood. The TCR comes from a man over 45 with active COVID-19. The chain employs TRBV21-1 and TRBJ2-7; the table's D gene call, TRBD1, was not cross checked with the DNA. TRBV21-1 is recorded as a pseudogene. The CDR3 DNA follows: TGTGCCAGCAGCAAAACAGGACAGGGAGAGGACGAGCAGTACTTC. It translates to CASSKTGQGEDEQYF.